This T cell receptor (beta chain) was retrieved from a study of blood T cell repertoires in COVID-19 (TCRdb year 2020). As for the study more broadly: Samples covering the acute and convalescent phases of COVID-19 were provided by collaborators in the United States, Italy and Spain. The prospective study material was composed of cDNA or gDNA derived from T cells, B-cell-depleted T cells, or PBMCs. Sample metadata almost always included a de-identified subject ID, COVID-19 status, age in years and sex. Where HLA class I and class II types were available, the types were taken from metadata supplied by the sample provider, not from assay-based typing. Deeply sampled blood TCRbeta repertoires from subjects exposed to, actively infected with, or recovered from COVID-19 were included in the dataset. The samples were drawn from two sources: the first 160 participants of the ongoing ImmuneRACE study, and 1,254 subjects contributed by 6 global collaborators. The repertoires were released in a freely available public database meant as a resource for research on the immune response to SARS-CoV-2. Overall results and qualifications from the work: The quantity of clinical and demographic metadata differed by source and by participant and was supplied without curation.

TCRbeta CDR3 regions were amplified from genomic DNA using the immunoSEQ Assay, a bias-controlled multiplex PCR. The study's processing was this. Nucleated cell counts per sample were estimated from amplification of reference gene primers within the assay. Sequence reads were collapsed and filtered to measure the absolute abundance of every unique TCRbeta CDR3 rearrangement. For each sample, productive Simpson clonality was calculated as the square root of Simpson's diversity index over productive rearrangements. As stored in TCRdb, this immuneACCESS dataset retains in-frame rearrangements with V and J assigned. A fraction of the clones does not appear; measured against another copy, unresolved V genes explain less than half of the discrepancy, and the remainder lacks a known reason. V and J calls and clone size are those listed in that table; D and trimming were worked out from the DNA. This sample lists roughly 300,000 clones; 65% to 90% were detected once. Just over 7% of the sample comes from the top ten.

Whole blood was collected in K2EDTA tubes by collaborating institutions according to the institutions' own protocols. For TCRbeta analysis, collaborators shipped samples as frozen whole blood, isolated PBMCs, or DNA extracted from either of those sample types. On this clone itself: Its target antigen remains unknown. No much larger clone is present one base from it, and per-base qualities are unavailable. The same CDR3 is also encoded by other DNA sequences in this sample.

This sequence originates from a human donor in a cohort sampled during active COVID-19. The source material was peripheral blood.

CDR3 protein: CASSVVAGGADTQYF. The nucleotides read TGTGCCAGCAGCGTAGTTGCGGGGGGCGCAGATACGCAGTATTTT. The sequence is built from TRBV9 and TRBJ2-3, with TRBD2 identical over 8 junction bases. Germline trimming: 0 bases from V, 4 bases from J; junction bases outside gene matches: 4. From the cysteine up to the phenylalanine, the CDR3 has a length of 15 residues. Of the read, only the CDR3 DNA is kept; its 45 bases are in frame from base 1. Via the germline V gene, CDR1 is SGDLS and CDR2 YYNGEE.